This entry concerns a single T cell receptor beta chain. The antigen it binds to is not known. Per-base quality was not reported, and no clone a single base away is much larger than it. The data were obtained in a study of cytomegalovirus exposure and HLA in healthy donors (dated by TCRdb to 2016 to 2017). For the wider study: In an earlier analysis of 587 of the donors, approximately 300 Gb of sequence data and 100 million or so unique TCR beta sequences from 150 million to 200 million T cells were reported. Approximately 310 gigabases of sequencing data and around 88 million unique TCR sequences made up an early release that covered under 750 HLA-typed donors. Of the roughly 420 genotyped donors, roughly 80% were placed in the genetic ancestry cluster associated with self-reported Caucasian donors. The study was designed to test whether signatures of past pathogen exposure could be identified by cataloging public T cell receptors. The study profiled the T cell repertoires of some 610 subjects by immunosequencing and related them to cytomegalovirus serostatus. Along with the approximately 650-subject first cohort, a separate validation cohort of 120 different subjects was used. High-throughput TCR immunosequencing, statistical association of individual TCRs with disease status, and machine learning were combined to predict cytomegalovirus infection status. In a later analysis, previously published TCR beta repertoires from 666 donors were re-analyzed and high-resolution HLA genotyping was added so that TCR occurrence patterns could be studied. Rather than using new phenotypic data, the later analysis identified candidate immune exposures from TCR beta sequences and from how often those sequences occurred across donors. To decide whether each TCR beta V gene segment behaved as functional or pseudogenic, an earlier analysis of approximately 600 of the donors relied on high-throughput TCR beta sequencing. Alongside the repertoire data, information on donor age, sex, ethnicity and CMV serostatus was compiled. A later genetic analysis took genome-wide SNP genotypes for about three fifths of the 666 donors and used that subset as a discovery cohort. All discovery cohort repertoires had been generated on a single sequencing platform. HLA typing included class I and class II loci at four-digit resolution. The number of donors typed differed by locus, with about 629-630 for A, B, C, DRB1 and DQB1, about 500 for DQA1, about 610 for DPA1, and around 430 for DPB1. Roughly five DR-DQ haplotypes were handled as single units for association and clustering because linkage in the cohort was strong. Among almost 400 genotyped donors of the cohort, an average of about 240,000 unique TCR beta nucleotide sequences were sequenced per donor, roughly 18% of them non-productive.

Study-wide conclusions, independent of this receptor: A further reported finding was that TCR beta sequences accurately predicted the HLA-A and HLA-B alleles for most subjects in the first cohort. While some public TCRs were present in many individuals, most TCR sequences turned up only very rarely across donors. Because HLA typing was unavailable for some donors at each locus, only the typed subset was used in association tests. A few of the identified cytomegalovirus-associated TCR beta chains were confirmed in vitro to be specific for cytomegalovirus antigens. A later analysis found that TCR association rates varied across HLA loci, with DRB1 alleles showing the most associated TCRs and HLA-C alleles the fewest. In a later analysis, about 16,000 TCR beta sequences were associated with specific HLA alleles at a false discovery rate of 0.05. For the cohort, immune exposure information was limited to CMV serostatus. The study listed 150 to 200 TCR beta chains as associated with cytomegalovirus. The earlier analysis of fewer than 750 of the donors excluded around 17 rarely observed V segments, including chromosome 9 orphons, because counts were too low. Compared with equally common non-associated chains, HLA-associated TCR beta chains in a later analysis were more clonally expanded and had lower generation probabilities. A cluster of highly shared sequence variants was judged likely to represent a technical artifact of the sequencing pipeline. Presence/absence analyses assumed roughly uniform sequencing depth across donors, an assumption that may not hold. Only TCR beta chains were sequenced in this cohort, and the absence of alpha or paired-chain data limited detectable features. The classifier was reported to diagnose cytomegalovirus status with high specificity and sensitivity in both the original cohort and the validation cohort. Broadly in line with IMGT annotations, most TCR beta V segments showed up in productive rearrangements about 90% or about 30% of the time in an earlier analysis of several hundred of the donors. Most CMV-associated TCR beta chains appeared to be HLA-restricted in a later analysis, and the HLA associations seemed to be driven largely by CMV exposure. According to a later genetic analysis, donors in an Asian-associated ancestry cluster had fewer N-insertions in productive TCRs than the approximately 670-donor mean. Correlated functional status among segregating V segments might reflect linkage disequilibrium, but an unknown experimental factor could not be ruled out. It was suggested by the authors that the approach could potentially be generalized to other disease states and immunological phenotypes. The 87-base-pair reads could not distinguish some IMGT-functional V segments, including TRBV6-2 and TRBV6-3, so those segments were excluded. V-gene and J-gene trimming of TCR beta chains was associated with a missense DCLRE1C variant in a later genetic analysis, and the association was replicated in an independent cohort. Strong co-occurrence of HLA alleles, especially DR and DQ, made assigning TCR associations to individual alleles difficult. A later analysis reported that several top co-occurrence clusters appeared linked to parvovirus B19, influenza, CMV and Epstein-Barr virus.

The cohort consisted of some 730 healthy bone marrow donors. At the time of sampling, all cohort members were nominally healthy, though unrecorded immune exposures were likely present. The donor was CMV seropositive and was included in the group of 250 to 350 seropositive cohort members. A peripheral blood sample was collected from each donor, and TCR beta sequencing was performed on peripheral blood mononuclear cells. Genomic DNA extraction from the blood cell samples was performed with the Qiagen DNeasy Blood Extraction Kit. The library was obtained by the immunoSEQ multiplex PCR assay. The multiplex PCR relied on a mix of 60 forward primers for TCR Vbeta segments and 13 reverse primers for TCR Jbeta segments. A multiplex PCR assay on genomic DNA amplified the CDR3 region of rearranged TCR beta genes. On the Illumina HiSeq System, the amplified TCR beta libraries were sequenced as 87-base-pair reads. The source study handled its data this way. In a later analysis, 77 million or so unique TCR beta chains were counted across the approximately 640 repertoires, and roughly 11 million of these chains were shared by at least two donors. A nearest-neighbor algorithm error-corrected the raw reads and collapsed the reads into unique sequences, merging closely related sequences to remove PCR and sequencing errors. To assign V, D and J gene segments, CDR3 sequences were aligned to IMGT reference sequences. For a sequence to be retained, a match of at least six nucleotides was required to both a V gene segment and a J gene segment. A rearrangement counted as productive if the CDR3 had no stop codons and remained in frame with V and J, and every other rearrangement counted as non-productive. Following IMGT convention, CDR3 was defined as the stretch from the second conserved V-encoded cysteine to the conserved J-encoded phenylalanine. Sequences without an unambiguous match to a single V gene segment were excluded from the earlier analysis of 450 to 750 of the donors. An earlier analysis of several hundred of the donors called V segments functional above 56.7% productive rearrangements and segregating when the between-donor standard deviation exceeded 5%. To diagnose cytomegalovirus status from the catalog of TCR beta chain sequences, a statistical classification framework was built. V and J gene assignment, in a later analysis, came from comparing TCR nucleotide sequences with IMGT/GENE-DB human TR gene sequences. Using the TCRdist pipeline, a later analysis assigned CDR3 sequences along with most-parsimonious VDJ recombination scenarios. In a later analysis, every TCR beta chain was defined by the combination of its CDR3 amino acid sequence and its V-gene family, and reads without a unique V-gene family were dropped. To address suspected cross-contamination and a sequencing artifact, a later analysis removed around 590 highly shared, low-generation-probability nucleotide sequences. A later analysis calculated a clonal expansion index for each public chain from normalized within-repertoire ranks of inferred template counts. In a later analysis, generation probabilities were computed using a VDJ recombination model fitted to out-of-frame rearrangements, and the results were checked against IGoR. Hypergeometric tests were used in a later analysis to score TCR-TCR, TCR-HLA and TCR-CMV co-occurrence, with a repertoire-size bias correction applied to the TCR pairs. In a later analysis, false discovery rates were estimated by permuting HLA or CMV assignments 20 times. A later analysis grouped co-occurring TCRs with DBSCAN, adding TCRdist sequence similarity when clustering within HLA-allele-positive subsets. Repertoires with fewer than 30,000 or more than 120,000 public chains, plus five repertoires with anomalous nucleotide sharing, were excluded from co-occurrence clustering. Here the immuneACCESS table is served through TCRdb, limited to in-frame sequences with V and J called. Missing clones are a known gap in these copies; in checked studies unresolved V genes cover under half, and the rest lacks a known reason. V and J calls and clone size come straight from that table; D and trimming were deduced from the DNA. This sample has about 80,000 clones in its table, and 75% to 85% of those were observed once. Around 32% of the sample is in the top ten clones.

In the germline V gene, CDR1 corresponds to SQVTM and CDR2 to ANQGSEA. Trimming takes 6 bases from V and 5 bases from J, and the germline ends sit 14 bases apart. The CDR3 sequence holds 13 residues, the cysteine and phenylalanine included. The only DNA kept is the CDR3, 39 bases in frame from the first base. Here the chain combines TRBV29-1 and TRBJ2-1; possibly the D gene is TRBD1, per 5 matching bases. Material for sequencing was PBMCs. The receptor's source is a middle-aged man in good health and CMV-seropositive. The DNA is as follows: TGCAGCGTCTGGGGCTACCGGAACAATGAGCAGTTCTTC. It encodes CSVWGYRNNEQFF.